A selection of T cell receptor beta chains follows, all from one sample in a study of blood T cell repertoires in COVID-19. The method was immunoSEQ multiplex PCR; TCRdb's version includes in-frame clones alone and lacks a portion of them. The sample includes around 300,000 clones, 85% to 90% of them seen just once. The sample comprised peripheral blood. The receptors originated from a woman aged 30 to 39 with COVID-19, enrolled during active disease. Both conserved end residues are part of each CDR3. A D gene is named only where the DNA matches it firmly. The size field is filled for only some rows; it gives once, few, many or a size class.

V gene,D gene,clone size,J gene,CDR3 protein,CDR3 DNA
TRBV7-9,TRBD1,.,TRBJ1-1,CASSLDGGQAANTEAFF,TGTGCCAGCAGCTTAGATGGAGGACAGGCAGCTAACACTGAAGCTTTCTTT
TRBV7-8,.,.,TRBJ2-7,CASSLAPIELEQYF,TGTGCCAGCAGCTTAGCCCCCATCGAGCTCGAGCAGTACTTC
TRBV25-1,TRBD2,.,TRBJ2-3,CASSEGGRAADTQYF,TGTGCCAGCAGTGAAGGCGGGAGGGCCGCAGATACGCAGTATTTT
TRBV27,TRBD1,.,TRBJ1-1,CASSVNRGNTEAFF,TGTGCCAGCAGCGTTAACAGGGGAAACACTGAAGCTTTCTTT
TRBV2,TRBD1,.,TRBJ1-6,CASSQTGGNSPLHF,TGTGCCAGCAGCCAGACAGGGGGCAATTCACCCCTCCACTTT
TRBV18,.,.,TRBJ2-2,CASSPLRDTGELFF,TGTGCCAGCTCACCCCTACGAGACACCGGGGAGCTGTTTTTT
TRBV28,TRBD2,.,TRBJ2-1,CASTSGGPSGRVEQFF,TGTGCCAGCACGTCCGGGGGGCCTAGCGGGAGAGTAGAGCAGTTCTTC
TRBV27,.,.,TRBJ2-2,CASSLYGLTGELFF,TGTGCCAGCAGTTTATACGGGTTGACCGGGGAGCTGTTTTTT
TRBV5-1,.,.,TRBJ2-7,CASSGENYEQYF,TGCGCCAGCAGCGGAGAAAACTACGAGCAGTACTTC
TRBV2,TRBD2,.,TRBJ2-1,CASRLAGRYNEQFF,TGTGCCAGCAGATTAGCGGGAAGGTACAATGAGCAGTTCTTC
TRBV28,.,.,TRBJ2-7,CASSYTTSVRQYF,TGTGCCAGCAGTTACACAACTAGTGTGAGGCAGTACTTC
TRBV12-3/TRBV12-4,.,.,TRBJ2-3,CASSFGRADTQYF,TGTGCCAGCAGTTTTGGTCGGGCAGATACGCAGTATTTT
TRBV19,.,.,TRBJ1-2,CASSTRDGGGYTF,TGTGCCAGTAGTACCAGGGACGGGGGAGGCTACACCTTC
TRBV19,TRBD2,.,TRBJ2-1,CASSPGGPINEQFF,TGTGCCAGTAGTCCGGGAGGGCCCATCAATGAGCAGTTCTTC
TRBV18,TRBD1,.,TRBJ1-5,CASSPTGTGVNNQPQHF,TGTGCCAGCTCACCAACCGGGACAGGGGTGAACAATCAGCCCCAGCATTTT
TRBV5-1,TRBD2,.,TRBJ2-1,CASSPLGTSGKIGDEQFF,TGCGCCAGCAGCCCACTGGGGACTAGCGGGAAGATCGGAGATGAGCAGTTCTTC
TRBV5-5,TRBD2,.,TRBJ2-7,CASSSSGTPLEQYF,TGTGCCAGCAGCTCTAGCGGGACGCCTCTGGAGCAGTACTTC
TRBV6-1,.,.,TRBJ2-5,CASSFLSETQYF,TGTGCCAGCAGTTTTCTCTCGGAGACCCAGTACTTC
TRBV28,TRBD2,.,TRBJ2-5,CASSLAGDTKETQYF,TGTGCCAGCAGCCTAGCGGGGGACACTAAAGAGACCCAGTACTTC
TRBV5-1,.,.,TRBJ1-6,CASRGGNSPLHF,TGCGCCAGCAGGGGGGGGAATTCACCCCTCCACTTT
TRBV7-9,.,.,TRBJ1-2,CASSFGVGYGYTF,TGTGCCAGCAGCTTCGGGGTGGGGTATGGCTACACCTTC
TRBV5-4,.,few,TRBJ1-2,CASGQSNYGYTF,TGTGCCAGCGGACAGTCTAACTATGGCTACACCTTC
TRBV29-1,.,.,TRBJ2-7,CSVWEYRSYEQYF,TGCAGCGTTTGGGAGTATCGCTCCTACGAGCAGTACTTC
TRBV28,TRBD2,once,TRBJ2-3,CASSGMGLAGLEDTQYF,TGTGCCAGCAGTGGGATGGGACTAGCGGGACTTGAAGATACGCAGTATTTT
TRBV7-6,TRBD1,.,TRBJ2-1,CASSPPPGDRPYNEQFF,TGTGCCAGCAGCCCACCGCCCGGGGACAGGCCTTACAATGAGCAGTTCTTC
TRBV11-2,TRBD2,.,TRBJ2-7,CASSPLVAGEQYF,TGTGCCAGCAGCCCACTAGTAGCGGGCGAGCAGTACTTC
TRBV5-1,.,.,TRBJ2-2,CASSLLASNTGELFF,TGCGCCAGCAGCTTGCTAGCGTCGAACACCGGGGAGCTGTTTTTT
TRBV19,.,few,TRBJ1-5,CASSIGREGLRNQPQHF,TGTGCCAGTAGTATAGGCCGGGAAGGGCTAAGGAATCAGCCCCAGCATTTT
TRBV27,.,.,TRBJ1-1,CASSLWGELTEAFF,TGTGCCAGCAGTTTATGGGGGGAGCTGACTGAAGCTTTCTTT
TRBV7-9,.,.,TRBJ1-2,CASSLMGARTYF,TGTGCCAGCAGCTTAATGGGGGCACGGACTTACTTC
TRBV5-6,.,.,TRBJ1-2,CASSLIGDGYGYTF,TGTGCCAGCAGCTTAATAGGGGATGGCTATGGCTACACCTTC
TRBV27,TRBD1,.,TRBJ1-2,CASSSRDRAFGYTF,TGTGCCAGCAGTTCCCGGGACAGGGCTTTTGGCTACACCTTC
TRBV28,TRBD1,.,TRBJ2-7,CASSLRDRVGEQYF,TGTGCCAGCAGTTTAAGGGACAGGGTCGGCGAGCAGTACTTC
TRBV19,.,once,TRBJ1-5,CASSSGTRSNQPQHF,TGTGCCAGTAGTTCCGGGACAAGAAGCAATCAGCCCCAGCATTTT
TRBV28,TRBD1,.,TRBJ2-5,CASTPGQARGETQYF,TGTGCCAGCACACCCGGACAGGCCCGAGGGGAGACCCAGTACTTC
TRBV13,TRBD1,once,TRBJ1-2,CASSFWTGDPPTF,TGTGCCAGCAGCTTTTGGACAGGGGACCCCCCCACCTTC
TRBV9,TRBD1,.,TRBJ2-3,CASSVGDRWPDTQYF,TGTGCCAGCAGCGTAGGGGACAGGTGGCCAGATACGCAGTATTTT
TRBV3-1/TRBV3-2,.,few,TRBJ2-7,CASSLTQRSEQYF,TGTGCCAGCAGCCTTACCCAACGGTCCGAGCAGTACTTC
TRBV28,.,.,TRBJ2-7,CASSLLFVRGASSYEQYF,TGTGCCAGCAGTTTATTATTTGTGCGGGGTGCAAGCTCCTACGAGCAGTACTTC
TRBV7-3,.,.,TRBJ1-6,CASSPGEGSPLHF,TGTGCCAGCAGCCCCGGGGAGGGGTCACCCCTCCACTTT
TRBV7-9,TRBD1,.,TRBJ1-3,CASSPYRGSSGNTIYF,TGTGCCAGCAGCCCTTACAGGGGGAGCTCTGGAAACACCATATATTTT
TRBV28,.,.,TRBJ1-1,CASSLGGKTEAFF,TGTGCCAGCAGTTTGGGGGGTAAGACTGAAGCTTTCTTT
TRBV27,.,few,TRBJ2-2,CASSLSGWTGELFF,TGTGCCAGCAGTTTATCCGGGTGGACCGGGGAGCTGTTTTTT
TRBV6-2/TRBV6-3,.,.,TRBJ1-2,CASSYSGGRPGYTF,TGTGCCAGCAGTTACTCAGGGGGACGCCCTGGCTACACCTTC